These 5 T cell receptor beta chains were all obtained from the same sample, sequenced in a study of blood T cell repertoires in COVID-19. Here immunoSEQ multiplex PCR was the method, and the copy in TCRdb shows in-frame clones only, minus some. The sample records tens of thousands of clones, around 82% being singletons. Sample: peripheral blood. The source of these receptors is a middle-aged man with active or convalescent COVID-19.

This clone was seen a few times. V gene TRBV3-1 (or the pseudogene TRBV3-2) combines with J gene TRBJ1-5; D is uncertain. The ends were cut back, 0 bases at V and 7 bases at J, with 7 bases in the middle. The germline V gene has CDR1 LGHDT and CDR2 YNNKEL (reference sequence). This CDR3 region has 13 residues. CDR3 sequence: CASSQELAQPQHF. CDR3 sequence (DNA): TGTGCCAGCAGCCAAGAACTCGCGCAGCCCCAGCATTTT.

The V gene is TRBV28, the J gene TRBJ2-3; the match to TRBD1 covers 7 bases. The length of the CDR3 is 14 residues. Germline CDR1 reads MDHEN; CDR2 reads SYDVKM. Trimming removed 5 bases from V and 0 bases from J; junction bases left unmatched: 2. CDR3 coding DNA: TGTGCCAGCAGTGGGGGACAGAGCACAGATACGCAGTATTTT. Its protein is CASSGGQSTDTQYF.

This CDR3 reads CASNRDRGMDEQYF. The CDR3 DNA reads as TGTGCCAGCAACCGGGACAGGGGGATGGACGAGCAGTACTTC. This chain joins TRBV6-5 and TRBJ2-7; 11 bases fit TRBD1. Germline V gene data show CDR1 as MNHEY and CDR2 as SVGAGI. There are 14 residues in the CDR3. The V gene end was trimmed by 7 bases and the J gene end by 5 bases; junction bases not matched to a gene: 7.

This clone was seen a few times. The chain joins TRBV2 to TRBJ2-1; no clear D gene. Per germline, CDR1 SNHLY and CDR2 FYNNEI. Trimming shortened V by 4 bases and J by 8 bases, and 6 bases separated the two germline ends. This CDR3 is built from 11 residues. The CDR3 DNA reads TGTGCCAGCAGTGCAGTGGATGAGCAGTTCTTC. Translated: CASSAVDEQFF.

The chain couples TRBV7-8 to TRBJ2-7; 10 positions agree with TRBD2. V shed 1 base and J 6 bases; nucleotides not matched to a gene: 12. The V gene's germline CDR1 is SGHVS and CDR2 FQNEAQ. The CDR3 length is 17 residues. CDR3 protein: CASSLVPLLAGSGEQYF. CDR3 sequence (DNA): TGTGCCAGCAGCTTAGTCCCCCTACTAGCGGGGTCTGGCGAGCAGTACTTC.